The clone carrying this T cell receptor beta chain was detected only a few times. Its antigen is not identified. The data stem from a study of PD-1 blockade in classical Hodgkin lymphoma. Every patient was affected by relapse after autologous stem cell transplantation, while exposure to brentuximab vedotin was not uniform. Libraries were prepared by immunoSEQ multiplex PCR; TCRdb keeps only in-frame clonotypes and omits some of them. The table includes approximately 34,000 clones, approximately 80% detected once. Germline V lookup: CDR1 LGHNA, CDR2 YSLEER. V was shortened by 1 base and J by 0 bases, with 10 bases between the two germline ends. The CDR3 totals 15 residues. General study findings and limits: Reported baseline diversity: healthy donors highest, relapsed/refractory patients lowest. Whoever responded completely had baseline diversity much like that seen in newly diagnosed patients. Later analyses included only patients treated at least 1 year post-ASCT. The CD4+ diversity rise by C4D1 was clearest in complete responders.

This specimen consisted of peripheral blood mononuclear cells (PBMCs), obtained at baseline. The chain joins TRBV4-3 to TRBJ2-7; D unresolved. The clonotype comes from a human donor with classical Hodgkin lymphoma. CDR3 nucleotides: TGCGCCAGCAGCCAAGGCTGGGGAAGCTCCTACGAGCAGTACTTC. This sequence encodes CASSQGWGSSYEQYF.